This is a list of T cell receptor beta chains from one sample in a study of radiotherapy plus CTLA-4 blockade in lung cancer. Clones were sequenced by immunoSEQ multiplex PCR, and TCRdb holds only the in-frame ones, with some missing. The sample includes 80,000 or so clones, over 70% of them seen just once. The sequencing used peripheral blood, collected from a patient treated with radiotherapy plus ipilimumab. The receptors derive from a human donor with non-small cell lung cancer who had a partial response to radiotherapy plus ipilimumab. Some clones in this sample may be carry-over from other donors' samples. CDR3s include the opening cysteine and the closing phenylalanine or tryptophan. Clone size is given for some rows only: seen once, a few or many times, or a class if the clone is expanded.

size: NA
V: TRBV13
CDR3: CASSEAGGMRYGYTF

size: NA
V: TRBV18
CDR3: CASSPGRGAGNTIYF

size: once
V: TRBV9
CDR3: CASSVTGTGEGKLFF

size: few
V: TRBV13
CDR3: CASSLGGRGNEKLFF

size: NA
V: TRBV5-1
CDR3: CASSGRQSRAQLFF

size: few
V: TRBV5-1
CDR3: CASSIGEQGRGYTF

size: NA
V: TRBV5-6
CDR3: CASSKGLAGGIVRNEQFF

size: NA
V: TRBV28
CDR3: CASSLGSGSWETQYF

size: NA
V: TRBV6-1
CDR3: CASSKDPGGEETQYF

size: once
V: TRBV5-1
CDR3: CASSLGSGALYNEQFF

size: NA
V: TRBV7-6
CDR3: CASSLVVAGAGETQYF

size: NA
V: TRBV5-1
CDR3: CASSLAADNAGAETQYF

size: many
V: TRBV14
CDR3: CASSRLSGELFF

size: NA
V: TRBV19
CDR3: CASSSPPGRRYTEAFF

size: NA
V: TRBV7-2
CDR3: CASSPLETQYF

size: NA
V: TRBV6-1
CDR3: CASLPSGEYSKAFF

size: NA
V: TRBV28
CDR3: CASSPYYRGHKYEQFF

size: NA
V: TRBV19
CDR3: CASRETGGDGYGYTF

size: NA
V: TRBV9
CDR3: CASSPGWNTEAFF

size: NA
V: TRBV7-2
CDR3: CASLSSGGALETQYF

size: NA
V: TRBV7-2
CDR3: CASSLGQALYNEKLFF

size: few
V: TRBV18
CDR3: CASSRDRKNTEAFF

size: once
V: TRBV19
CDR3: CASRGGQGYGQPQHF

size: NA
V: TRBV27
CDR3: CASSSPGQGYNEQFF